The 16 T cell receptor beta chains reported below all come from one sample, sequenced in a study of Graves' ophthalmopathy and Graves' hyperthyroidism. Amplification of TCR beta CDR3 regions used RNA transcripts. The first-round RT-PCR employed HTBI primers together with the Qiagen OneStep RT-PCR kit. A multiplex PCR was then performed as the second round. TCRdb re-called the multiplex PCR reads with MiXCR, one entry per CDR3 protein. The sample yields some 240,000 distinct CDR3 sequences, 45% to 55% seen once. Sequencing used peripheral blood. The receptor source for this set is an adult man with Graves' ophthalmopathy.

The chain joins TRBV3-1 to TRBJ1-4; 9 bases are shared with TRBD1. The junction had 6 bases not matched to a gene; V was cut back by 2 bases and J by 5 bases. The CDR3 extends over 16 amino acids. Germline V gene sequence: CDR1 LGHDT, CDR2 YNNKEL (reference sequence). The CDR3 loop reads CASSQRATGGNEKLFF. CDR3 DNA: TGTGCCAGCAGCCAACGAGCGACAGGGGGAAATGAAAAACTGTTTTTT.

The chain uses TRBV24-1 and TRBJ1-5; possible D gene TRBD1, 6 bases. The CDR3 has 16 amino acids. Germline-derived CDR1 and CDR2 are KGHDR and SFDVKD. Trimming shortened V by 4 bases and J by 0 bases, and 12 bases separated the two germline ends. In DNA, the CDR3 is TGTGCCACCAGTGAGAGACAGGTTTATAGCAATCAGCCCCAGCATTTT. Its translation is CATSERQVYSNQPQHF.

This clonotype was seen repeatedly, ten times or more. This chain links TRBV2 with TRBJ2-5; perhaps TRBD1 as D (6 bases). The V end lost 7 bases, the J end lost 4 bases, and 10 bases lay between the germline ends. The germline V gene encodes CDR1 SNHLY and CDR2 FYNNEI. The CDR3 contains 12 residues. Here the CDR3 reads CASTTGSETQYF. Written as DNA, the CDR3 is TGTGCCAGCACTACAGGGTCAGAGACCCAGTACTTC.

A word on this clonotype: The junction shows a germline mismatch at one end, possibly a read error. The rearrangement uses TRBV10-2 and TRBJ2-7; possibly TRBD2 for D (5 bases). This CDR3 contains 16 residues. CDR1 is WSHSY and CDR2 is SAAADI in the germline V gene. The CDR3 DNA sequence: TGTGCCAGCAGTATCCTCGGGGAATCTGCCTCCTACGAGCAGTACTTC. Translated, it gives CASSILGESASYEQYF.

This clonotype showed up just once. This sequence may be a read error, since a much larger clone differs from it by one base. The gene calls are TRBV11-2 and TRBJ2-7; 7 bases map to TRBD1. This CDR3 spans 12 amino acids. V lost 5 bases, J lost 5 bases, and 3 bases stayed unmatched. CDR1 is SGHAT and CDR2 is FQNNGV in the germline V gene. The CDR3 loop reads CASSRDRDEQYF. In nucleotides, the CDR3 is TGTGCCAGCAGCCGAGACAGGGACGAGCAGTACTTC.

The sample holds a few counts of this clonotype. The genes are TRBV19 and TRBJ1-2; D remains unclear. The CDR3 totals 15 residues. Germline lookup yields CDR1 LNHDA and CDR2 SQIVND (reference sequence). Between the trimmed V and J ends, which lost 5 bases and 3 bases, there was a span of 16 bases. The CDR3 nucleotides read TGTGCCAGTAGTCCGTCCGGTGAGGTCGACTATGGCTACACCTTC. Protein: CASSPSGEVDYGYTF.

The rearrangement uses TRBV7-2 and TRBJ1-2, with a possible D match to TRBD1 (6 bases). V lost 5 bases and J lost 4, with 17 bases in between. CDR1 SGHTA and CDR2 FQGNSA come from the germline V gene. This CDR3 has 15 residues. The CDR3 is CASSQPDRPAYGYTF. The CDR3 bases are TGTGCCAGCAGCCAACCCGACAGGCCGGCCTATGGCTACACCTTC.

This clonotype was observed a handful of times. This sequence joins TRBV20-1 and TRBJ1-1, with TRBD1 matching over 8 bases. J was trimmed by 7 bases and V by 8 bases; bases with no gene match: 12. Germline-derived CDR1 and CDR2 are DFQATT and SNEGSKA (reference sequence). This CDR3 is built from 13 residues. The CDR3 nucleotides are TGCAGTAGACGGACAGGGAGGGATGGTGAAGCTTTCTTT. Encoded protein: CSRRTGRDGEAFF.

This sequence joins TRBV28 and TRBJ1-6; perhaps TRBD1 as D (6 bases). Germline V gives CDR1 MDHEN, CDR2 SYDVKM. The CDR3 contains 16 residues. The V end was cut by 5 bases, the J end by 0 bases, with 11 bases between. CDR3 sequence (DNA): TGTGCCAGCAGTCCTACAGGGAGCTCCTATAATTCACCCCTCCACTTT. This gives the protein CASSPTGSSYNSPLHF. The complete variable domain, with remaining parts taken from reference TRBV28 and TRBJ1-6, reads DVKVTQSSRYLVKRTGEKVFLECVQDMDHENMFWYRQDPGLGLRLIYFSYDVKMKEKGDIPEGYSVSREKKERFSLILESASTNQTSMYLCASSPTGSSYNSPLHFGNGTRLTVT.

The chain joins TRBV20-1 to TRBJ2-7; 7 bases are shared with TRBD1. This CDR3 contains 13 residues. Germline V gene sequence: CDR1 DFQATT, CDR2 SNEGSKA (reference sequence). In DNA, the CDR3 is TGCAGCTTGGCCGGGACAGATTTGTCTGAGCAGTACTTC. Translated, it gives CSLAGTDLSEQYF.

The chain recombines TRBV20-1 with TRBJ1-1; 9 positions match TRBD1. This CDR3 contains 15 residues. CDR1 and CDR2 from the germline V gene are DFQATT and SNEGSKA (reference sequence). V shed 6 bases and J 3 bases; nucleotides not matched to a gene: 11. In nucleotides, the CDR3 is TGCAGTGCGAGACCCCGGGACAGGGTTTACACTGAAGCTTTCTTT. As protein: CSARPRDRVYTEAFF.

This clonotype has ten or more counts. The chain employs TRBV20-1 and TRBJ2-7; D unclear. Germline CDR1 reads DFQATT; CDR2 reads SNEGSKA (reference sequence). Trimming stripped 6 bases from V and 6 bases from J, with 15 bases between. The CDR3 length is 12 residues. CDR3 sequence: CSATPSAREQYF. The CDR3 DNA reads TGCAGTGCCACGCCGTCGGCGCGCGAGCAGTACTTC.

The CDR3: CASSTYRGYSPLHF. In DNA form, the CDR3 reads TGTGCCAGCAGCACCTACAGGGGGTATTCACCCCTCCACTTT. V usage is TRBV9 and J usage is TRBJ1-6; 8 positions match TRBD1. The CDR3 has 14 residues. The V gene's germline CDR1 is SGDLS and CDR2 YYNGEE. Unmatched junction bases numbered 5, after V lost 4 bases and J lost 8 bases.

The table lists this clonotype with a few counts. The chain joins TRBV6-2 or TRBV6-3 to TRBJ1-2, with D perhaps TRBD1 (5 bases). The CDR3 totals 12 residues. Germline loops: CDR1 MNHEY, CDR2 SVGEGT. V was cut by 4 bases and J by 13 bases, with 16 bases left in between. This CDR3 reads CASSFEGIDCTF. CDR3 coding DNA: TGTGCCAGCAGTTTTGAGGGGATAGACTGCACCTTC.

This clonotype was picked up a small number of times. The rearrangement joins TRBV7-9 to TRBJ2-7; weak D call: TRBD2 (5 bases). Germline V gene sequence: CDR1 SEHNR, CDR2 FQNEAQ (reference sequence). The CDR3 sequence is 13 residues long. V was trimmed by 3 bases and J by 5 bases, leaving 11 bases between them. The CDR3 sequence is CASSLTTLNEQYF. CDR3 nucleotides: TGTGCCAGCAGCTTGACTACATTGAACGAGCAGTACTTC.

The V and J genes are TRBV10-3 and TRBJ1-1; no clear D gene. Between the trimmed V and J ends, which lost 10 bases and 0 bases, there was a span of 18 bases. CDR1 is ENHRY, CDR2 SYGVKD, per germline. The CDR3 extends over 15 amino acids. CDR3 sequence reads: CATWTVGRMNTEAFF. In nucleotides, the CDR3 is TGTGCCACTTGGACGGTGGGCCGCATGAACACTGAAGCTTTCTTT.